The 18 T cell receptor beta chains presented below share a single source sample, sequenced in a study of spatial heterogeneity in lung cancer (dated by TCRdb to 2018 to 2020). Receptors were amplified or captured by 5' RACE. For sequencing, a NextSeq 500 was employed. The public reads were reprocessed in TCRdb via fastp at Q25 and MiXCR, keeping in-frame beta chains. Rows are unified per CDR3 protein, each entry keeping the most common DNA and genes. Counted in this sample were approximately 40,000 distinct CDR3 sequences; 4% to 6% of them appeared once. Approximately 25% of the sample is held by the ten biggest clonotypes. Taken with the paper, the label for time point translates to: sample taken at primary tumor resection. Whole RNA extracted from tumor and nontumor lung tissue, or from cryopreserved PBMC samples, was used for TCR sequencing without cell sorting. The sample was PBMCs, taken at surgery. The origin of the receptors is a female donor with early-stage non-small cell lung cancer.

There are many counts of this clonotype. The J gene is TRBJ1-5, the V gene TRBV29-1; the D gene is possibly TRBD1 (6 bases). The CDR3 has 16 residues. CDR1 and CDR2 (germline): SQVTM, ANQGSEA. The ends were cut back, 7 bases at V and 3 bases at J, with 22 bases in the middle. Here the CDR3 reads CSGVFIGTRYNQPQHF. The CDR3 DNA follows: TGCAGCGGGGTATTTATCGGGACACGCTACAATCAGCCCCAGCATTTT.

This clonotype was seen repeatedly, ten times or more. This rearrangement joins TRBV5-5 to TRBJ1-2; D possibly corresponds to TRBD1 (5 bases). The V gene lost 3 bases and the J gene lost 3 bases, with 15 bases spanning the gap. The CDR3 contains 15 residues. CDR1 and CDR2 (germline): SGHKS, YYEKEE (reference sequence). CDR3 loop: CASSYRDRPDYGYTF. The CDR3 DNA sequence: TGTGCCAGCAGCTACCGGGACCGCCCAGACTATGGCTACACCTTC.

This clonotype was observed many times. The J gene is TRBJ2-3, the V gene TRBV7-3; D is undetermined. The V and J ends lost 2 bases and 2 bases respectively, with 11 bases between them. Germline lookup yields CDR1 SGHTA and CDR2 FQGTGA. This CDR3 spans 15 amino acids. The CDR3 region has the DNA TGTGCCAGCAGCTTAGGGATAGCCCCCACAGATACGCAGTATTTT. It codes for CASSLGIAPTDTQYF.

This clonotype was seen only a few times. The J gene is TRBJ2-7, the V gene TRBV27; 7 bases fit TRBD2. Trimming took 0 bases from V and 0 from J; bases not matched to a gene: 5. The CDR3 runs to 16 residues. The germline V gene encodes CDR1 MNHEY and CDR2 SMNVEV (reference sequence). The CDR3 nucleotides are TGTGCCAGCAGTTTATCGCGAGCGGGGAGCTCCTACGAGCAGTACTTC. This gives the protein CASSLSRAGSSYEQYF.

This chain uses TRBV7-2 with TRBJ2-7, with TRBD2 as a possible D gene (6 bases). V was shortened by 8 bases and J by 0 bases, with 14 bases between the two germline ends. The germline gives CDR1 SGHTA, CDR2 FQGNSA. There are 14 residues in the CDR3. CDR3 region: CASRGGGYSYEQYF. CDR3 sequence (DNA): TGTGCCAGCCGCGGCGGAGGGTACTCCTACGAGCAGTACTTC.

At least ten counts were recorded for this clonotype. V usage is TRBV7-7 and J usage is TRBJ2-5; the match to TRBD2 covers 11 bases. V trimming: 1 base; J trimming: 5 bases; junction bases outside the gene matches: 3. Germline loops: CDR1 SSHAT, CDR2 FNYEAQ (reference sequence). The CDR3 is 15 amino acids. CDR3 sequence (DNA): TGTGCCAGCAGCTTAGGACTAGCGGGAACGGAGACCCAGTACTTC. It is translated as CASSLGLAGTETQYF.

The CDR3 here is CASNGGGLRTGELFF. CDR3 DNA sequence: TGTGCCAGCAACGGCGGGGGGCTGAGAACCGGGGAGCTGTTTTTT. This chain connects TRBV25-1 to TRBJ2-2; 8 bases map to TRBD2. The length of the CDR3 is 15 residues. From germline, CDR1 is MGHDK and CDR2 SYGVNS. Germline trimming cut 7 bases from V and 5 bases from J; bases unmatched to any gene: 9.

The chain recombines TRBV19 with TRBJ1-5; TRBD1 agrees at 8 bases. V shed 6 bases, J shed 0 bases, and the junction held 13 bases outside the gene matches. The CDR3 runs 18 residues. Germline lookup yields CDR1 LNHDA and CDR2 SQIVND (reference sequence). Here the CDR3 reads CASRMPGGRVYSNQPQHF. In DNA, the CDR3 is TGTGCCAGTAGGATGCCAGGGGGCAGGGTCTATAGCAATCAGCCCCAGCATTTT.

The table lists this clonotype with many counts. The rearrangement uses TRBV7-2 and TRBJ2-1; perhaps TRBD2 as D (6 bases). Germline V gene lookup returns CDR1 SGHTA and CDR2 FQGNSA. V lost 5 bases and J lost 6, with 29 bases in between. The CDR3 is 19 amino acids. CDR3 nucleotide sequence: TGTGCCAGCAGCCGTAGACGGGGCGGCGGGGTAGTCGTTGGCAATGAGCAGTTCTTC. It codes for CASSRRRGGGVVVGNEQFF.

The chain carries TRBV19 and TRBJ1-2; D remains ambiguous. The CDR3 is 14 amino acids. Germline V gene data show CDR1 as LNHDA and CDR2 as SQIVND (reference sequence). V lost 4 bases and J 8 bases, leaving 17 bases between the germline ends. Written as DNA, the CDR3 is TGTGCCAGTAGTACCCCCGTGGGGAGCGGAGGCTACACCTTC. It yields the protein CASSTPVGSGGYTF.

The rearrangement uses TRBV5-1 and TRBJ1-2; 10 bases are shared with TRBD1. The CDR3 is made up of 16 amino acids. Germline V gives CDR1 SGHRS, CDR2 YFSETQ. Trimming took 1 base from V and 2 from J; bases not matched to a gene: 5. The CDR3 DNA reads as TGCGCCAGCAGCTTGAAGACGGGACAGGGGAACTATGGCTACACCTTC. Translated: CASSLKTGQGNYGYTF.

This clonotype counts as medium-sized (0.01 to 0.1%). This chain links TRBV2 with TRBJ2-1; tentatively, D is TRBD1 (8 bases). The V end lost 6 bases, the J end lost 6 bases, and 18 bases lay between the germline ends. The CDR3 runs to 15 residues. Germline-derived CDR1 and CDR2 are SNHLY and FYNNEI. The DNA of the CDR3 is TGTGCCAGCAGCCCCGGACAGGGAGGGTTCAATGAGCAGTTCTTC. It encodes CASSPGQGGFNEQFF.

This clonotype has a count of ten or more. The V and J genes are TRBV9 and TRBJ2-3; 11 nucleotides align to TRBD2. The V and J ends lost 2 bases and 5 bases, in that order; junction bases with no gene match: 4. The CDR3 totals 15 residues. Germline V gives CDR1 SGDLS, CDR2 YYNGEE. CDR3 residues: CASSVSGGAIDTQYF. CDR3 coding DNA: TGTGCCAGCAGCGTTAGCGGGGGGGCCATAGATACGCAGTATTTT.

This clonotype was counted many times. The chain is built from TRBV20-1 and TRBJ1-1; 8 bases agree with TRBD1. The V gene's germline CDR1 is DFQATT and CDR2 SNEGSKA (reference sequence). V was clipped by 4 bases and J by 2 bases; unmatched bases: 6. This CDR3 is 14 amino acids long. The CDR3 protein is CSAIRDRGNTEAFF. The DNA for the CDR3 is TGCAGTGCTATCAGAGACAGGGGCAACACTGAAGCTTTCTTT.

This clonotype was detected many times. This chain uses TRBV3-1 with TRBJ1-1, with D possibly matching TRBD1 (5 bases). Germline lookup yields CDR1 LGHDT and CDR2 YNNKEL (reference sequence). The CDR3 extends over 13 amino acids. V lost 1 base and J lost 4, with 7 bases in between. CDR3: CASSQVGGTEAFF. For the CDR3, the DNA is TGTGCCAGCAGCCAAGTCGGGGGCACTGAAGCTTTCTTT. The whole variable domain, filled in from reference TRBV3-1 and TRBJ1-1, reads DTAVSQTPKYLVTQMGNDKSIKCEQNLGHDTMYWYKQDSKKFLKIMFSYNNKELIINETVPNRFSPKSPDKAHLNLHINSLELGDSAVYFCASSQVGGTEAFFGQGTRLTVV.

This clonotype occurred many times. The chain joins TRBV28 to TRBJ2-3; 10 positions match TRBD2. The V gene end was trimmed by 4 bases and the J gene end by 1 base; junction bases not matched to a gene: 11. The length of the CDR3 is 18 residues. Germline V gene sequence: CDR1 MDHEN, CDR2 SYDVKM. The DNA of the CDR3 is TGTGCCAGCAGTTGGCCCCGGTCGCTAGCGGGGGGCACAGATACGCAGTATTTT. This gives the protein CASSWPRSLAGGTDTQYF. The full variable domain, rest sourced from reference TRBV28 and TRBJ2-3, is DVKVTQSSRYLVKRTGEKVFLECVQDMDHENMFWYRQDPGLGLRLIYFSYDVKMKEKGDIPEGYSVSREKKERFSLILESASTNQTSMYLCASSWPRSLAGGTDTQYFGPGTRLTVL.

The chain recombines TRBV25-1 with TRBJ1-1, with a tentative D call TRBD1 (6 bases). CDR3 length: 14 amino acids. Germline V gene data show CDR1 as MGHDK and CDR2 as SYGVNS. V was pared by 4 bases and J by 1 base, with 10 bases between. The CDR3 loop is CASSVWGANTEAFF. CDR3 bases: TGTGCCAGCAGTGTGTGGGGGGCGAACACTGAAGCTTTCTTT.

This clonotype was recorded at least ten times. V usage is TRBV20-1 and J usage is TRBJ1-5; no definite D call. CDR3 length: 12 residues. The V and J ends lost 6 bases and 9 bases respectively, with 15 bases between them. CDR1 is DFQATT, CDR2 SNEGSKA, per germline (reference sequence). CDR3 loop: CSATDGGRPQHF. The CDR3 DNA reads TGCAGTGCGACGGACGGAGGTAGGCCCCAGCATTTT.